This T cell receptor (beta chain) came from a study of blood T cells in healthy people across ages. General study results and limits: The study could not conclusively compare naive and antigen-experienced cells, given its unsorted PBMCs.

About this clonotype itself: Its specificity is unknown.

Sample-barcoded 5' priming and a J-beta primer mix drove a second PCR of 7 to 11 cycles. TCRdb fed the 5' RACE reads into MiXCR, producing one record per CDR3 protein. The profile shows around 990,000 distinct CDR3 sequences, 35% to 40% of them singletons. After removal of 0 bases from V and 11 bases from J, the junction contained 12 bases not matched to a gene. The CDR3 spans 15 residues. CDR1 MNHEY and CDR2 SVGAGI come from the germline V gene. The V gene is TRBV6-5, the J gene TRBJ2-5; 7 nucleotides align to TRBD1. This TCR came from a man between 18 and 29 years old in good health. Sequenced material: blood. CDR3 region: CASSYSWDSDNEQYF. CDR3 nucleotide sequence: TGTGCCAGCAGTTACTCATGGGACAGCGACAATGAGCAGTACTTC.